The entry below describes one T cell receptor (beta chain). The target antigen is unknown. This specimen comes from a study of blood T cells in healthy people across ages. Whenever a sample was processed, at least 6 million PBMCs were isolated. Study conclusions and caveats: The study found TCR beta diversity correlated strongly with naive T cell percentage. Because donor CMV status was unknown, expanded clonotype changes were possibly confounded. Estimated diversity that came from one million T cells was considered an underestimate.

A second PCR of 7 to 11 cycles used a sample-barcoded 5' primer and a J-beta primer mix. MiXCR, applied by TCRdb to the 5' RACE reads, yields one record per CDR3 protein. The sample yields roughly 500,000 distinct CDR3 sequences, 27% seen once. CDR1 and CDR2 (germline): SEHNR, FQNEAQ (reference sequence). V shed 1 base and J shed 2 bases, with 10 bases lying between them. This CDR3 comprises 15 residues. Sample: blood. The chain combines TRBV7-9 with TRBJ2-3; no definite D call. The sequence derives from an older woman in good health. The CDR3 sequence: CASSLVTSNTDTQYF. The CDR3 bases are TGTGCCAGCAGCTTAGTTACCAGTAACACAGATACGCAGTATTTT.